This paragraph covers one T cell receptor beta chain sequence. These data originate in a study of blood T cell repertoires in COVID-19. Study-level information: Samples taken during acute and convalescent COVID-19 were collected in the United States, Italy and Spain. Nucleic acid was either cDNA or gDNA, and it came from T cells, B-cell-depleted T cells, or PBMCs.

This CDR3 region has 13 residues. The trim removed 4 bases at V and 5 bases at J, leaving 3 bases unmatched. Germline-derived CDR1 and CDR2 are PRHDT and FYEKMQ (reference sequence). TCRdb keeps only in-frame clones here, not all; method: immunoSEQ multiplex PCR. The sample lists about 140,000 clones, over 80% occurring once. The V call is TRBV13, the J call TRBJ1-2; 8 bases line up with TRBD1. The source is a human donor in a cohort sampled during active COVID-19. Sample: peripheral blood. The CDR3 coding sequence is TGTGCCAGCAGCTCGCAGGGGGCATATGGCTACACCTTC. Residues: CASSSQGAYGYTF.